This T cell receptor beta chain was identified in a study of shared clonotypes between healthy human individuals. Study-level points and caveats: Naive subsets tended to show greater estimated richness than memory subsets. Across a few donors, naive CD4 shared 5% to 6.5%, naive CD8 less than 4%, memory CD4 2% to 2.5%, memory CD8 0.35% to 0.5%.

Notes on this clone: Its antigen is unknown.

Method: immunoSEQ multiplex PCR; TCRdb's copy keeps in-frame clones and lacks some. The table has approximately 2.1 million clones, 90% to 95% seen once. With 5 bases removed from V and 12 bases from J, the gap between germline ends came to 14 bases. Germline values: CDR1 SGHTA, CDR2 FQGNSA. The CDR3 is 12 residues long. Donors were healthy HIV-negative adults without recent acute infections or vaccinations. What was sequenced was naive CD4+ T cells from PBMCs. Subset reported: CD45RA+ positively selected. This receptor was taken from a man in his late teens or twenties in good health. Some clones in this sample may be carry-over from other donors' samples. The genes are TRBV7-2 and TRBJ2-1; D tentatively fits TRBD1 or TRBD2 (7 bases each). The DNA of the CDR3 is TGTGCCAGCAGCAGCCAGGGGGGGAGGCAGTTCTTC. As protein: CASSSQGGRQFF.